This T cell receptor beta chain is drawn from a study of beta chain features in type 1 diabetes. What was sequenced were expressed TCRB transcripts, since all of the isolated RNA had been reverse transcribed. It was found that naive, central memory and regulatory T cell samples averaged around 3.6 million reads. Repertoires were generated with immunoSEQ multiplex PCR, while TCRdb's copy carries only in-frame clones and drops some. The top ten hold 0.022% of the sample, which has hundreds of thousands of clones, around an eighth seen once. Study-wide results and caveats: Patients with Type 1 diabetes showed moderately but significantly shorter TCRB CDR3s in all four CD4+ subsets. Sequencing used cDNA, and cells with high TCR expression could therefore be over-represented.

This clone was seen only a few times. Its antigen remains unknown. The germline gives CDR1 WNHNN, CDR2 SYGVQD (reference sequence). This CDR3 region has 13 residues. V gave up 3 bases and J gave up 7 bases, with 7 bases separating them. Input material: naive CD4+ T cells from blood. This receptor was identified in a man aged 18 to 29 with type 1 diabetes. The chain recombines TRBV10-1 with TRBJ1-6; D call uncertain. The chain's CDR3 is CASSDSFNSPLHF. The CDR3 DNA follows: TGCGCCAGCAGTGACAGCTTCAATTCACCCCTCCACTTT.